A single sample gave rise to the 19 T cell receptor beta chains below, sequenced in a study of Ad26.COV2.S vaccination and SARS-CoV-2 variants. Treatment: approximately 18 received Ad26.COV2.S at low or high dose, single or two shots; roughly 5 received placebo; per-sample allocation not given. Collection of samples fell on day 63 after the first vaccine or placebo injection. Method: immunoSEQ multiplex PCR; TCRdb's copy keeps in-frame clones and lacks some. The table has around 320,000 clones, roughly 84% seen once. The sample in question was peripheral blood, obtained in a trial of Ad26.COV2.S vaccine versus placebo. The receptors come from a person between 18 and 65 years old who received the Ad26.COV2.S COVID-19 vaccine or a placebo.

The genes are TRBV12-5 and TRBJ2-7; D unclear. The CDR3 covers 13 residues. CDR1 and CDR2 from the germline V gene are LGHNT and FRNRAP. V shed 1 base and J shed 4 bases, with 8 bases lying between them. The CDR3 DNA sequence: TGTGCTAGTGGTTTGGGTCTGTTGTACGAGCAGTACTTC. It encodes CASGLGLLYEQYF.

This chain links TRBV28 with TRBJ1-2; tentative D call: TRBD1 (6 bases). V shed 5 bases and J shed 8 bases, with 24 bases lying between them. The CDR3 length is 16 residues. The germline V gene encodes CDR1 MDHEN and CDR2 SYDVKM. The CDR3 DNA reads as TGTGCCAGCAGTCCCAATGGGGGGCTCGGGCGGGTCGGCTACACCTTC. It encodes CASSPNGGLGRVGYTF.

This clone was seen more than once but under ten times. The V gene is TRBV3-1 (or the pseudogene TRBV3-2), the J gene TRBJ1-6, with TRBD1 as a possible D gene (6 bases). The CDR3 extends over 20 amino acids. CDR1 and CDR2 (germline): LGHDT, YNNKEL (reference sequence). V dropped 0 bases and J dropped 6 bases, with 24 bases sitting between them. CDR3 DNA sequence: TGTGCCAGCAGCCAAGATGGCTTCCCCCTCGGGCAGGGGCTTAATTCACCCCTCCACTTT. It is translated as CASSQDGFPLGQGLNSPLHF.

The chain joins TRBV18 to TRBJ1-2; no clear D. Trimming removed 6 bases at V and 6 bases at J, with 14 bases between. Germline V CDR1 and CDR2: KGHSH, LQKENI. The CDR3 covers 13 residues. The CDR3 DNA reads as TGTGCCAGCTCTTCACGAACGTCTAATGGCTACACCTTC. Amino acids: CASSSRTSNGYTF.

J is TRBJ1-1 and V is TRBV21-1; the table's D gene call, TRBD1, was not cross checked with the DNA. TRBV21-1 is reported as a pseudogene. The CDR3 length is 15 residues. DNA for the CDR3: TGTGCCAGCAGCAAAGGAAGGACAGGGCGGACTGAAGCTTTCTTT. As protein: CASSKGRTGRTEAFF.

The rearrangement joins TRBV2 to TRBJ2-3, with D hard to call. Germline values: CDR1 SNHLY, CDR2 FYNNEI. This CDR3 spans 14 amino acids. V lost 2 bases to trimming and J lost 6 bases, with 12 bases between them. The CDR3 region is CASSESRVGDTQYF. CDR3 sequence (DNA): TGTGCCAGCAGTGAATCCCGGGTTGGCGATACGCAGTATTTT.

The chain combines TRBV9 with TRBJ2-7; 13 nucleotides match TRBD2. In germline, CDR1 is SGDLS, CDR2 YYNGEE. Trimming removed 0 bases from V and 4 bases from J; junction bases left unmatched: 4. There are 16 residues in the CDR3. The CDR3 bases are TGTGCCAGCAGCGTAGGGACTAGCGGGGGAAAGTACGAGCAGTACTTC. Its translation: CASSVGTSGGKYEQYF.

This clone has more than one count but fewer than ten. The gene calls are TRBV5-6 and TRBJ1-5, with D possibly matching TRBD1 (6 bases). Trimming removed 1 base at V and 5 bases at J, with 7 bases between. Germline-derived CDR1 and CDR2 are SGHDT and YYEEEE. This CDR3 has 13 amino acids. CDR3 amino acids: CASSLRGYQPQHF. The CDR3 region has the DNA TGTGCCAGCAGCTTGAGGGGGTATCAGCCCCAGCATTTT.

The chain couples TRBV18 to TRBJ1-2; D is undetermined. Looked up from germline, CDR1 is KGHSH and CDR2 is LQKENI. The CDR3 has 13 residues. V was shortened by 3 bases and J by 1 base, with 6 bases between the two germline ends. In DNA form, the CDR3 reads TGTGCCAGCTCACCCGATGATAACTATGGCTACACCTTC. This codes for CASSPDDNYGYTF.

This clone has only one observation. V usage is TRBV5-1 and J usage is TRBJ1-5; TRBD1 might be the D (5 bases). The germline gives CDR1 SGHRS, CDR2 YFSETQ. V lost 4 bases, J lost 3 bases, and 14 bases lay in between. The CDR3 extends over 15 amino acids. CDR3 in DNA: TGCGCCAGCAGCCCAGGGACGGACTACAATCAGCCCCAGCATTTT. Protein: CASSPGTDYNQPQHF.

The chain joins TRBV7-9 to TRBJ2-2; D is perhaps TRBD1 (6 bases). V lost 5 bases and J lost 0, with 10 bases in between. The CDR3 length is 15 residues. Germline V gene sequence: CDR1 SEHNR, CDR2 FQNEAQ (reference sequence). CDR3 bases: TGTGCCAGCAGCCCCTGGACAGCGAACACCGGGGAGCTGTTTTTT. Translated, it gives CASSPWTANTGELFF.

The chain carries TRBV16 and TRBJ1-1, with no clear D. The germline gives CDR1 KGHSY, CDR2 FQNENV. The CDR3 consists of 13 residues. Deletions cut 2 bases from V and 0 bases from J, with 4 bases between. CDR3 in amino acids: CASSQQVNTEAFF. CDR3 nucleotides: TGTGCCAGCAGCCAACAGGTGAACACTGAAGCTTTCTTT. The complete variable domain, with remaining parts taken from reference TRBV16 and TRBJ1-1, reads GEEVAQTPKHLVRGEGQKAKLYCAPIKGHSYVFWYQQVLKNEFKFLISFQNENVFDETGMPKERFSAKCLPNSPCSLEIQATKLEDSAVYFCASSQQVNTEAFFGQGTRLTVV.

The chain is built from TRBV7-3 and TRBJ2-3, with 7 positions matching TRBD2. Losses at the gene ends were 4 bases for V and 6 bases for J; bases not matched to a gene: 4. CDR1 is SGHTA, CDR2 FQGTGA, per germline. There are 13 residues in the CDR3. CDR3 residues: CASSSLAWDTQYF. The CDR3 DNA reads TGTGCCAGCAGCTCACTAGCGTGGGATACGCAGTATTTT.

For this clone: The junction and the germline gene differ at one end; a read error may be behind it. This specimen includes other DNA sequences encoding the same CDR3. The chain carries TRBV4-3 and TRBJ2-1, with unresolved D. The CDR3 runs to 16 residues. Per germline, CDR1 LGHNA and CDR2 YSLEER. CDR3 loop: CASSPVAQQNYNEQFF. The CDR3 bases are TGCGCTAGCAGCCCAGTGGCGCAGCAGAACTACAATGAGCAGTTCTTC.

This clone was seen more than once but under ten times. CDR3 in amino acids: CSFTGGNTGELFF. The CDR3 region has the DNA TGCAGCTTTACAGGGGGGAACACCGGGGAGCTGTTTTTT. The genes are TRBV29-1 and TRBJ2-2, with 8 bases lining up with TRBD1. The CDR3 is made up of 13 amino acids. V gave up 8 bases and J gave up 1 base; unmatched junction bases: 3. Germline loops: CDR1 SQVTM, CDR2 ANQGSEA.

This clone appeared a single time. The V call is TRBV27, the J call TRBJ2-3; D possibly corresponds to TRBD2 (5 bases). The germline V and J ends were trimmed by 2 bases and 6 bases, with 12 bases remaining between them. Germline CDR1 reads MNHEY; CDR2 reads SMNVEV (reference sequence). The CDR3 length is 14 residues. CDR3 amino acids: CASSLTPRRDTQYF. CDR3 bases: TGTGCCAGCAGTTTAACTCCTCGGAGGGATACGCAGTATTTT.

The chain has TRBV7-8 and TRBJ2-1; D unclear. Germline V gene sequence: CDR1 SGHVS, CDR2 FQNEAQ. V was trimmed by 9 bases and J by 3 bases, leaving 15 bases between them. This CDR3 is 14 amino acids long. The CDR3 DNA follows: TGTGCCAGTACTAATACGTCAATCTACAATGAGCAGTTCTTC. Its protein is CASTNTSIYNEQFF.

This rearrangement joins TRBV12-3 or TRBV12-4 to TRBJ2-6, with D possibly TRBD2 on 6 matching bases. V lost 6 bases to trimming and J lost 3 bases, with 6 bases between them. This CDR3 is built from 13 residues. CDR3 in DNA: TGTGCCAGCAGCGGGAGTGGGGCCAACGTCCTGACTTTC. This sequence encodes CASSGSGANVLTF.

This clone showed up just once. The rearrangement uses TRBV18 and TRBJ1-1; TRBD1 agrees at 8 bases. Per the germline V gene, CDR1 is KGHSH and CDR2 is LQKENI. The CDR3 covers 13 residues. V lost 5 bases, J lost 3 bases, and 2 bases stayed unmatched. The DNA of the CDR3 is TGTGCCAGCTCAGAGGACAGGGACACTGAAGCTTTCTTT. It encodes CASSEDRDTEAFF.